Listed below are T cell receptor beta chains from one sample, sequenced in a study of patients and donors after allogeneic stem cell transplantation. Using its own MiXCR run on the RT-PCR reads, TCRdb lists one record per CDR3 protein. The data contain about 110,000 distinct CDR3 sequences, 35% of them singletons. Sequencing was carried out using blood, either unsorted or a sorted T cell fraction (not recorded which). The receptors stem from a human donor who was either an allogeneic HSCT recipient or a stem cell or donor lymphocyte infusion donor (not recorded which). It is not recorded whose cells these are; they may come from a transplant donor. Each CDR3 is given with its conserved first and last residue. Fields, in order: J gene, V gene, CDR3 protein.

>TRBJ1-2|TRBV29-1
CSGLTGDNYGYTF
>TRBJ1-6|TRBV7-2
CASSTRVGQPYNSPLHF
>TRBJ2-1|TRBV12-3/TRBV12-4
CASSTSGGRANEQFF
>TRBJ1-3|TRBV28
CASSLGQGPNTIYF
>TRBJ2-3|TRBV28
CASSRGTTTDTQYF
>TRBJ2-1|TRBV7-7
CASSLGGQLNEQFF
>TRBJ2-3|TRBV6-6
CASSYLHTDTQYF
>TRBJ1-2|TRBV7-9
CASSLAGVDGYTF
>TRBJ1-4|TRBV6-5
CASSPQRTGLGSTNEKLFF
>TRBJ1-2|TRBV12-3/TRBV12-4
CASSHLEGAYGYTF
>TRBJ1-5|TRBV29-1
CSVHTGGNQPQHF
>TRBJ2-1|TRBV20-1
CSARGPTRSYNEQFF
>TRBJ1-2|TRBV18
CASSQPGQGYGYTF
>TRBJ2-3|TRBV12-3/TRBV12-4
CASSYDYSTDTQYF
>TRBJ2-1|TRBV7-2
CASSSDFRFEFF
>TRBJ2-7|TRBV12-3/TRBV12-4
CASSLASYEQYF
>TRBJ1-5|TRBV6-5
CASSRSGANQPQHF
>TRBJ2-7|TRBV20-1
CSATRDSSSYEQYF
>TRBJ1-1|TRBV12-3/TRBV12-4
CASSSGRLNTEAFF
>TRBJ2-3|TRBV21-1
CASSRRELPDTQYF
>TRBJ1-1|TRBV4-2
CASSRGSGAEAFF
>TRBJ1-5|TRBV12-3/TRBV12-4
CASRNDRVEQPQHF
>TRBJ2-7|TRBV29-1
CSGQGPGEQYF
>TRBJ2-7|TRBV3-1
CASSPRVILSSYEQYF
>TRBJ2-5|TRBV7-9
CASSAGVKYF
>TRBJ2-2|TRBV24-1
CATSARTKYTGELFF
>TRBJ1-1|TRBV10-3
CATAGGLSEAFF
>TRBJ1-5|TRBV5-5
CASSLGRYNQPQHF
>TRBJ2-2|TRBV24-1
CATSDPYGELFF
>TRBJ1-1|TRBV5-1
CASSLGRERTEAFF
>TRBJ1-2|TRBV6-6
CASSLTGTGEIYGYTF
>TRBJ1-6|TRBV7-2
CASSLSGRVSYNSPLHF
>TRBJ1-2|TRBV18
CASSPGRENYGYTF
>TRBJ1-1|TRBV7-2
CASSPETGTGGAFF
>TRBJ1-4|TRBV25-1
CASSEVASTNEKLFF
>TRBJ2-1|TRBV7-8
CASSPTRAGYGNEQFF
>TRBJ1-1|TRBV7-9
CASSITGEAFF
>TRBJ1-1|TRBV4-2
CASSQPPDGDTEAFF
>TRBJ1-3|TRBV20-1
CSARVPTSGNTIYF
>TRBJ1-1|TRBV20-1
CSARLGGTEAFF
>TRBJ1-5|TRBV7-2
CASSLSHLANQPQHF
>TRBJ2-5|TRBV11-2
CASNTLRGLISTQETQYF
>TRBJ1-4|TRBV11-2
CASSLVRAATNEKLFF